This T cell receptor beta chain originates from a study of blood T cell repertoires in COVID-19. Only one count was recorded for this clone. CDR1 MDHEN and CDR2 SYDVKM come from the germline V gene. This CDR3 has 13 residues. V dropped 5 bases and J dropped 8 bases, with 15 bases sitting between them. Libraries were prepared by immunoSEQ multiplex PCR; TCRdb keeps only in-frame clonotypes and omits some of them. The repertoire consists of around 16,000 clones, with around nine tenths occurring once and the leading ten covering 20% to 25%. Sequences were obtained from peripheral blood. The clonotype comes from a man in his fifties or sixties with acute or convalescent COVID-19. The chain uses TRBV28 and TRBJ1-2; D perhaps matches TRBD1 (6 bases). The CDR3 nucleotides are TGTGCCAGCAGTCCCTCAGGGGTGCGGGGCTACACCTTC. Translating gives CASSPSGVRGYTF.